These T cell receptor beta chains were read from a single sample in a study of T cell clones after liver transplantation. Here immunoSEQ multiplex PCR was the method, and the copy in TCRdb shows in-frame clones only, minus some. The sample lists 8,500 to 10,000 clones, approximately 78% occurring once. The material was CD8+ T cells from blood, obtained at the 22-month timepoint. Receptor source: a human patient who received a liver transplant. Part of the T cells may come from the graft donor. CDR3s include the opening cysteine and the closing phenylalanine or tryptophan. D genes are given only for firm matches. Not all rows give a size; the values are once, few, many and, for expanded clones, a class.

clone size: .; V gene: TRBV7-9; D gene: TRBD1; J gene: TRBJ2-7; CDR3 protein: CASSWGQGYEQYF; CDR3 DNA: TGTGCCAGCAGCTGGGGACAGGGCTACGAGCAGTACTTC
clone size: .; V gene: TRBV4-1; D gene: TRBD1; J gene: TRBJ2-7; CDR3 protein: CASSLNRDRGPTAYEQYF; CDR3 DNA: TGCGCCAGCAGCCTTAACCGGGACAGGGGACCAACCGCCTACGAGCAGTACTTC
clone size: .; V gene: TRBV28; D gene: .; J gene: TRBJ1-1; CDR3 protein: CASSSSFRAPNTEAFF; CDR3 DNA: TGTGCCAGCAGTTCGAGTTTCCGGGCCCCGAACACTGAAGCTTTCTTT
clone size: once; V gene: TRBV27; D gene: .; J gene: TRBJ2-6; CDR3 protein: CASSSRQEPRSGANVLTF; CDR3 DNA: TGTGCCAGCAGTTCCCGACAGGAGCCCCGCTCTGGGGCCAACGTCCTGACTTTC
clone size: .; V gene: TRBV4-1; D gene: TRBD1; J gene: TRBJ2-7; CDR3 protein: CASSQVPDRDAEQYF; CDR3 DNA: TGCGCCAGCAGCCAAGTCCCGGACAGGGACGCCGAGCAGTACTTC
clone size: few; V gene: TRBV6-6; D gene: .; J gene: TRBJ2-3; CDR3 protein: CASSYLRGGTDTQYF; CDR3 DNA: TGTGCCAGCAGTTACCTGAGGGGGGGCACAGATACGCAGTATTTT
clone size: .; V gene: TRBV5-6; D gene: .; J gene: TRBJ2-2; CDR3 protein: CASSRLGGAVF; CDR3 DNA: TGTGCCAGCAGCCGACTCGGGGGAGCTGTTTTT
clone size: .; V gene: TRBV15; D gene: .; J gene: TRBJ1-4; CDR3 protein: CATSTSGDRTTTNEKLFF; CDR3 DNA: TGTGCCACCAGCACTAGCGGAGATAGGACAACAACTAATGAAAAACTGTTTTTT
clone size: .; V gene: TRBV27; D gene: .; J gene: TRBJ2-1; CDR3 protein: CASSYTSYNEQFF; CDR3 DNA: TGTGCCAGCAGTTACACATCCTACAATGAGCAGTTCTTC
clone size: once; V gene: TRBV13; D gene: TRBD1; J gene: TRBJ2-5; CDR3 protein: CASSALRGHTGQTQYF; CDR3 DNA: TGTGCCAGCAGCGCGCTCAGGGGGCATACGGGACAGACCCAGTACTTC
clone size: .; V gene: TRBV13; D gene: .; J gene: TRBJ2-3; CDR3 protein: CASSLAGQNTDTQYF; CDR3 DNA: TGTGCCAGCAGCTTAGCCGGACAAAACACAGATACGCAGTATTTT
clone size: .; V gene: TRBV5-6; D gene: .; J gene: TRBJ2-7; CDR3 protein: CASSLSVSYEQYF; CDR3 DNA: TGTGCCAGCAGCTTGAGCGTCTCCTACGAGCAGTACTTC
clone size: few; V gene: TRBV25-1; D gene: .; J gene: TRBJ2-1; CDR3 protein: CASSVEANEQFF; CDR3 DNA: TGTGCCAGCAGCGTCGAGGCCAATGAGCAGTTCTTC
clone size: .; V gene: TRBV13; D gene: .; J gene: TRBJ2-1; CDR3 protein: CASSLLPYNEQFF; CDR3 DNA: TGTGCCAGCAGCTTACTCCCTTACAATGAGCAGTTCTTC
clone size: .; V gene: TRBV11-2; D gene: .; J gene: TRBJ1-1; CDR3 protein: CASSNTGMNTEAFF; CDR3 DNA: TGTGCCAGCAGCAATACAGGGATGAACACTGAAGCTTTCTTT
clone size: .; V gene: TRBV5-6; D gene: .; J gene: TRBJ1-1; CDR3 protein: CASSSAFF; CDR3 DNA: TGTGCCAGCAGCTCAGCTTTCTTT
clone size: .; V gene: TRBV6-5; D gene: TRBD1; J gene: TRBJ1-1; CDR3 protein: CASRTGTGGNEAFF; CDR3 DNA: TGTGCCAGCAGAACCGGGACAGGGGGAAATGAAGCTTTCTTT
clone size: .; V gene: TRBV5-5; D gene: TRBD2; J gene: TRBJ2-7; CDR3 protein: CASSAGLAGGLSYEQYF; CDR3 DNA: TGTGCCAGCAGTGCGGGACTAGCGGGGGGTCTATCTTACGAGCAGTACTTC
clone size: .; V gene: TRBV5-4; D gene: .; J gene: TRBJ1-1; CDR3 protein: CASSLGRGANTEAFF; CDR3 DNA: TGTGCCAGCAGCTTGGGCCGTGGGGCGAACACTGAAGCTTTCTTT
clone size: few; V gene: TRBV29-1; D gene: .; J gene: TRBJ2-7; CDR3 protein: CSVALGTEQYF; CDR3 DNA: TGCAGCGTTGCCCTTGGGACAGAGCAGTACTTC
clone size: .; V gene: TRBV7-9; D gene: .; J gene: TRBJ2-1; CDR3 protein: CASSLPATNEQFF; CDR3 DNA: TGTGCCAGCAGCCTACCCGCCACAAATGAGCAGTTCTTC
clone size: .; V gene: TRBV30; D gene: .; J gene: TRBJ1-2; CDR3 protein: CAWSGGGPYYGYTF; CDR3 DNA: TGTGCCTGGAGCGGGGGAGGGCCTTACTATGGCTACACCTTC
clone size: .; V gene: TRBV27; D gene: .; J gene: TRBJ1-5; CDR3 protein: CASSPSEGEFNQPQHF; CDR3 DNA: TGTGCCAGCAGTCCCAGCGAAGGAGAGTTTAATCAGCCCCAGCATTTT
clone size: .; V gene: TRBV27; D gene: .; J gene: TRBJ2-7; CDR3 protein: CASSFSTPRVEQYF; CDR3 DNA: TGTGCCAGCAGTTTCTCCACCCCGCGGGTCGAGCAGTACTTC
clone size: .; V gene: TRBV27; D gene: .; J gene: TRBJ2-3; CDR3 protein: CASSLSPVEVSTDTQYF; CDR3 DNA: TGTGCCAGCAGTTTATCGCCCGTTGAGGTCAGCACAGATACGCAGTATTTT
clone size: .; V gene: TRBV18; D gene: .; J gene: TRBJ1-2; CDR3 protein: CASSADGNYGYTF; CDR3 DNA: TGTGCCAGCTCAGCGGACGGAAACTATGGCTACACCTTC
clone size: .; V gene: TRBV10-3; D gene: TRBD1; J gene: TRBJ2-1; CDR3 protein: CAISEDTGGSYNEQFF; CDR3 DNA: TGTGCCATCAGTGAGGATACAGGGGGCTCCTACAATGAGCAGTTCTTC
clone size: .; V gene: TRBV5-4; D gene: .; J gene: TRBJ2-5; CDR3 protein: CASSVPDRGLQETQYF; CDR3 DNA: TGTGCCAGCAGCGTACCCGACAGGGGACTACAAGAGACCCAGTACTTC
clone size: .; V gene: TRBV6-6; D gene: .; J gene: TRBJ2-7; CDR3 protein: CASSPRYEQYF; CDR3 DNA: TGTGCCAGCAGTCCAAGGTACGAGCAGTACTTC
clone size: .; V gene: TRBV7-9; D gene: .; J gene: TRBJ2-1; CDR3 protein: CASSSIRGSNNEQFF; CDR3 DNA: TGTGCCAGCAGCTCAATTAGGGGCTCGAATAATGAGCAGTTCTTC